The present TCR beta chain was sequenced within a study of T cell changes during pregnancy in multiple sclerosis. Produced via immunoSEQ multiplex PCR; TCRdb's table is partial and in-frame only. The sample shows tens of thousands of clones, more than 75% of them seen only once. This CDR3 comprises 13 residues. Germline V CDR1 and CDR2: SGHVS, FQNEAQ. V lost 2 bases, J lost 6 bases, and 10 bases lay in between. The material sequenced was peripheral blood, taken in the third trimester of pregnancy. The source of this sequence is a female donor in good health, enrolled as a control in a pregnancy study. The chain recombines TRBV7-8 with TRBJ1-1, with TRBD1 as a possible D gene (6 bases). Here the CDR3 DNA reads TGTGCCAGCAGCTTATTCAGGGGTCCTGAAGCTTTCTTT. Protein product: CASSLFRGPEAFF.